One and the same sample provided the 21 T cell receptor beta chains below, sequenced in a study of Tregs in tolerant kidney transplant recipients. Clones were read by immunoSEQ multiplex PCR, and TCRdb kept only the in-frame ones, dropping some. The sample's table shows tens of thousands of clones. The starting material was CD8+ T cells from blood, obtained before the transplant. Receptors originate from a human donor who received a combined kidney and bone marrow transplant.

Comment on this clone: The CDR3 is cut off 3 residues early in the read; its end comes from the germline J gene. V usage is TRBV7-8 and J usage is TRBJ2-1, with TRBD1 as a possible D gene (5 bases). Germline CDR1 and CDR2: SGHVS and FQNEAQ. V gave up 2 bases and J gave up 0 bases, with 8 bases separating them. There are 15 residues in the CDR3. The CDR3 loop reads CASSLWGGSYNEQFF. The sequenced part of the CDR3 DNA is TGTGCCAGCAGCTTATGGGGCGGCTCCTACAATGAG.

In the case of this clone: Coverage ceases 3 residues before the CDR3 finishes, and the germline J gene fills in the end. This chain joins TRBV6-2 or TRBV6-3 and TRBJ2-1, with TRBD2 matching 9 bases. The CDR3 has 15 residues. V was clipped by 6 bases and J by 9 bases; unmatched bases: 12. From germline, CDR1 is MNHEY and CDR2 SVGEGT. CDR3 bases read: TGTGCCAGCAGAACACCGGGACTAGCCCCAATTGAG. As protein: CASRTPGLAPIE. The full CDR3 reads CASRTPGLAPIEQFF.

A remark on this clone: The read comes to an end 3 residues before the CDR3 does, leaving the germline J gene to fill in the end. The chain links TRBV7-8 to TRBJ2-5, with TRBD2 matching 11 bases. The CDR3 is 16 amino acids. CDR1 and CDR2 from the germline V gene are SGHVS and FQNEAQ. The junction had 9 bases not matched to a gene; V was cut back by 4 bases and J by 5 bases. The CDR3 spells CASSSGLAGGWETQYF. The CDR3 bases that were read are TGTGCCAGCAGCTCCGGACTAGCGGGCGGTTGGGAGACC.

Of note for this clone: From the germline J gene comes the end of the CDR3, since the read stops 3 residues before it. The chain recombines TRBV19 with TRBJ2-7; tentative D call: TRBD2 (5 bases). This CDR3 has 13 residues. Trimming removed 5 bases from V and 2 bases from J, with 10 bases in between. Germline loops: CDR1 LNHDA, CDR2 SQIVND (reference sequence). CDR3 DNA (partial): TGTGCCAGTAGTGCCGGGGAAACCTACGAG. It yields the protein CASSAGETYE. The whole CDR3 protein is CASSAGETYEQYF.

Of note for this clone: The read comes to an end 3 residues before the CDR3 does, leaving the germline J gene to fill in the end. V gene TRBV6-2 or TRBV6-3 combines with J gene TRBJ1-2; TRBD1 might be the D (6 bases). CDR3 length: 13 amino acids. With 10 bases removed from V and 3 bases from J, the gap between germline ends came to 15 bases. Germline V gives CDR1 MNHEY, CDR2 SVGEGT. Incomplete CDR3 DNA: TGTGCCACCCAAACGCCAGGGGACTATGGC. It is translated as CATQTPGDYG. The CDR3 in its entirety is CATQTPGDYGYTF.

Concerning this clone: The read ends 3 residues shy of where the CDR3 ends; the end is completed using the germline J gene. V is TRBV19 and J is TRBJ2-1; a weak D match, TRBD1 (6 bases). Germline V CDR1 and CDR2: LNHDA, SQIVND (reference sequence). The CDR3 sequence is 14 residues long. Trimming pared 8 bases from V and 4 bases from J, leaving 15 bases between. This chain's CDR3 is CASSNGQGYNEQFF. CDR3 DNA (partial): TGTGCCAGTTCGAACGGGCAGGGGTACAATGAG.

About this clone itself: The read finishes 3 residues shy of the CDR3 end, and the germline J gene is used to complete it. V is TRBV7-6 and J is TRBJ1-1; D is uncertain. Trimming took 5 bases from V and 5 from J, leaving 12 bases between them. The CDR3 totals 13 residues. Germline CDR1 and CDR2: SGHVS and FNYEAQ. CDR3 bases read: TGTGCCAGCAGCGGAGGTGTAGGGACTGAA. As protein: CASSGGVGTE. The CDR3, in full, reads CASSGGVGTEAFF.

CDR3 sequence: CASRLLGGNTEAFF. Partial CDR3 DNA: TGTGCCAGCAGACTGCTGGGGGGGAACACTGAA. V and J are TRBV7-9 and TRBJ1-1, with a tentative D call TRBD1 (5 bases). The read ends 3 residues before the CDR3 terminus; that terminus is restored from the germline J gene. The CDR3 is 14 amino acids. The germline CDR1 and CDR2 sequences are SEHNR and FQNEAQ (reference sequence). Trimming removed 6 bases at V and 1 base at J, with 12 bases between.

In the case of this clone: The read finishes 3 residues shy of the CDR3 end, and the germline J gene is used to complete it. The chain employs TRBV6-1 and TRBJ2-7; D uncertain. The V and J ends lost 1 base and 2 bases respectively, with 9 bases between them. Germline CDR1 is MNHNS and CDR2 is SASEGT. CDR3 size: 14 residues. CDR3: CASSEGPPAYEQYF. Partial CDR3 DNA: TGTGCCAGCAGTGAAGGTCCCCCGGCCTACGAG.

As concerns this clone: The read gets to within 3 residues of the CDR3 end, and the germline J gene fills in the rest. This rearrangement joins TRBV7-9 to TRBJ2-1; maybe TRBD1 (6 bases). From germline, CDR1 is SEHNR and CDR2 FQNEAQ (reference sequence). The CDR3 is 14 amino acids. The V gene lost 5 bases and the J gene lost 9 bases, with 17 bases spanning the gap. CDR3 DNA (partial): TGTGCCAGCAGCGTATACAGGGAGCCGGGTGAG. It translates to CASSVYREPGE. The whole CDR3 protein reads CASSVYREPGEQFF.

A remark on this clone: The CDR3 end lies 3 residues beyond the end of the read and is filled in from the germline J gene. This chain connects TRBV7-1 to TRBJ1-4; 9 bases match TRBD1. TRBV7-1 belongs to the ORF category, with a function that is uncertain. V lost 3 bases and J lost 10; bases outside the gene matches: 24. This CDR3 is 20 amino acids long. The CDR3 sequence is CASSSPRQGGHPDREAKLFF. Partial CDR3 DNA: TGTGCCAGCAGCTCCCCTCGACAGGGGGGGCACCCCGACCGGGAAGCAAAA.

Points on this clone: Coverage ceases 3 residues before the CDR3 finishes, and the germline J gene fills in the end. This chain links TRBV7-9 with TRBJ2-5; TRBD2 matches at 7 bases. The CDR3 runs to 14 residues. Per the germline V gene, CDR1 is SEHNR and CDR2 is FQNEAQ (reference sequence). With 0 bases clipped from V and 5 bases from J, the junction kept 3 bases outside the gene matches. CDR3 amino acids: CASSLAFGGETQYF. The DNA read from the CDR3 is TGTGCCAGCAGCTTAGCTTTCGGGGGGGAGACC.

Remarks on this clone: With the read ending 3 residues before the CDR3 end, the germline J gene is used to fill in that end. The chain links TRBV19 to TRBJ1-2; D might be TRBD1 (5 bases). Germline-derived CDR1 and CDR2 are LNHDA and SQIVND (reference sequence). The CDR3 contains 12 residues. The V end lost 8 bases, the J end lost 2 bases, and 9 bases lay between the germline ends. CDR3 region: CASSDSNYGYTF. CDR3 DNA (partial): TGTGCCAGTTCCGACAGCAACTATGGC.

About this clone itself: The read finishes 3 residues shy of the CDR3 end, and the germline J gene is used to complete it. This sequence joins TRBV7-8 and TRBJ1-1, with D unresolved. This CDR3 contains 11 residues. Per the germline V gene, CDR1 is SGHVS and CDR2 is FQNEAQ. CDR3 in amino acids: CASSLGREAFF. The CDR3 DNA, read in part, is TGTGCCAGCAGCTTAGGCAGGGAA.

In the case of this clone: The read ends 3 residues early relative to the CDR3; the germline J gene fills the gap. This chain uses TRBV7-8 with TRBJ1-1, with 8 bases identical to TRBD1. CDR1 is SGHVS and CDR2 is FQNEAQ in the germline V gene. The CDR3 totals 16 residues. J was trimmed by 0 bases and V by 4 bases; bases with no gene match: 7. CDR3 DNA (partial): TGTGCCAGCAGCTCGCAAAGACAGGGGATGAACACTGAA. Protein: CASSSQRQGMNTE. The CDR3 in full is CASSSQRQGMNTEAFF.

Comments on this clone: The read is 3 residues too short to cover the CDR3 end, so that end is filled in from the germline J gene. The V call is TRBV6-4, the J call TRBJ2-3; 8 positions agree with TRBD2. The CDR3 is 16 residues long. Germline CDR1 is MRHNA and CDR2 is SNTAGT. Trimming removed 6 bases from V and 0 bases from J; junction bases left unmatched: 8. The CDR3 spells CASSETSERSTDTQYF. The sequenced CDR3 bases are TGTGCCAGCAGCGAGACTAGCGAGCGAAGCACAGATACG.

Concerning this clone itself: Read data end 3 residues before the CDR3 end; the end is taken from the germline J gene. This chain connects TRBV10-3 to TRBJ2-5, with D tentatively TRBD1 (6 bases). V was shortened by 0 bases and J by 5 bases, with 16 bases between the two germline ends. The germline gives CDR1 ENHRY, CDR2 SYGVKD. CDR3 length: 16 residues. The CDR3 sequence: CAISESYQGILETQYF. The covered CDR3 bases are TGTGCCATCAGTGAGTCCTACCAGGGGATATTGGAGACC.

A note on this clone: The sequence runs out 3 residues before the end of the CDR3; the remainder is reconstructed from the germline J gene. The rearrangement joins TRBV5-1 to TRBJ2-1; no definite D call. This CDR3 is 13 amino acids long. Germline CDR1 reads SGHRS; CDR2 reads YFSETQ. Between the trimmed V and J ends, which lost 0 bases and 3 bases, there was a span of 4 bases. Incomplete CDR3 DNA: TGCGCCAGCAGCTTGGGAGGCTACAATGAG. Protein: CASSLGGYNE. The full CDR3 reads CASSLGGYNEQFF.

In the case of this clone: The read terminates 3 residues before the CDR3 end, so the remaining end is supplied by the germline J gene. The chain links TRBV2 to TRBJ2-7, with no clear D. Germline values: CDR1 SNHLY, CDR2 FYNNEI. This CDR3 has 14 amino acids. Trimming shortened V by 3 bases and J by 3 bases, and 12 bases separated the two germline ends. The sequenced part of the CDR3 DNA is TGTGCCAGCAGTGATCGGCAGGAGAGCTACGAG. This encodes CASSDRQESYE. The CDR3 as a whole reads CASSDRQESYEQYF.

With respect to this clone: The read terminates 3 residues ahead of where the CDR3 ends, so the germline J gene completes it. This chain links TRBV19 with TRBJ2-3; the D is unclear. Germline V lookup: CDR1 LNHDA, CDR2 SQIVND (reference sequence). CDR3 size: 15 residues. V gave up 2 bases and J gave up 4 bases, with 13 bases separating them. The CDR3 here is CASSISLASSDTQYF. CDR3 DNA, as far as it was read: TGTGCCAGTAGTATAAGTCTGGCCAGTTCAGATACG.

As concerns this clone: The read ends 3 residues shy of where the CDR3 ends; the end is completed using the germline J gene. The chain has TRBV6-2 or TRBV6-3 and TRBJ2-1; perhaps D is TRBD1 or TRBD2 (6 bases each). Germline CDR1 reads MNHEY; CDR2 reads SVGEGT. Trimming pared 5 bases from V and 3 bases from J, leaving 14 bases between. The CDR3 length is 15 residues. The CDR3: CASSPAGHNYNEQFF. The CDR3 bases that were read are TGTGCCAGCAGTCCGGCGGGACACAACTACAATGAG.